Below, 5 T cell receptor beta chains from the same sample are listed, as sequenced in a study of Graves' ophthalmopathy and Graves' hyperthyroidism. Scientists amplified the TCR beta CDR3 regions from RNA transcripts. HTBI-primed first-round RT-PCR preceded second-round multiplex PCR. MiXCR was run by TCRdb on the multiplex PCR reads, yielding one entry per CDR3 protein. In the table there are some 360,000 distinct CDR3 sequences, about 15% of which are singletons. The specimen sequenced was peripheral blood. These receptors came from an adult woman with stable Graves' hyperthyroidism.

On this clonotype itself: A read error is possible here, since a much larger clone lies one base away. The rearrangement links TRBV5-1 to TRBJ2-2; D might be TRBD2 (6 bases). CDR3 size: 16 residues. The germline gives CDR1 SGHRS, CDR2 YFSETQ. CDR3 region: CASSYGGTADTGELCF. CDR3 sequence (DNA): TGCGCCAGCAGCTATGGAGGGACGGCTGACACCGGGGAGCTGTGTTTT.

This clonotype was seen repeatedly, ten times or more. The chain links TRBV2 to TRBJ2-6; the match to TRBD1 covers 8 bases. This CDR3 region has 16 residues. Trimming took 7 bases from V and 1 from J; bases not matched to a gene: 6. Germline V CDR1 and CDR2: SNHLY, FYNNEI. The CDR3 reads CASKDTGGSGANVLTF. CDR3 in DNA: TGTGCCAGCAAGGATACAGGGGGGTCTGGGGCCAACGTCCTGACTTTC. Together with reference TRBV2 and TRBJ2-6, the CDR3 gives the full variable domain: EPEVTQTPSHQVTQMGQEVILRCVPISNHLYFYWYRQILGQKVEFLVSFYNNEISEKSEIFDDQFSVERPDGSNFTLKIRSTKLEDSAMYFCASKDTGGSGANVLTFGAGSRLTVL.

This clonotype came up many times. V usage is TRBV6-2 or TRBV6-3 and J usage is TRBJ1-1; D is ambiguous. There are 14 residues in the CDR3. V lost 2 bases, J lost 0 bases, and 7 bases lay in between. Germline V CDR1 and CDR2: MNHEY, SVGEGT. The CDR3 coding sequence is TGTGCCAGCAGTTACCCGACTTTGAACACTGAAGCTTTCTTT. This gives the protein CASSYPTLNTEAFF.

This clonotype was observed at least ten times. The chain carries TRBV28 and TRBJ2-7, with TRBD1 matching 7 bases. The J segment lost 0 bases and the V segment lost 6 bases, leaving 11 bases of the junction unmatched. The V gene's germline CDR1 is MDHEN and CDR2 SYDVKM. This CDR3 spans 16 amino acids. Here the CDR3 DNA reads TGTGCCAGCAGCCGCACACAGGGGCGCCTCTCCTACGAGCAGTACTTC. Translated, it gives CASSRTQGRLSYEQYF.

This clonotype was counted many times. V and J are TRBV7-8 and TRBJ1-1, with D perhaps TRBD1 (5 bases). With 2 bases removed from V and 5 bases from J, the gap between germline ends came to 12 bases. The CDR3 runs to 14 residues. CDR1 and CDR2 from the germline V gene are SGHVS and FQNEAQ. The CDR3 sequence is CASSLFQGNTEAFF. The CDR3 DNA is TGTGCCAGCAGCTTATTCCAGGGAAATACTGAAGCTTTCTTT.